This TCR beta chain was identified during a study of cytomegalovirus exposure and HLA in healthy donors. Primers for the PCR totalled 60 Vbeta and 13 Jbeta. Sequencing was performed with immunoSEQ multiplex PCR; in TCRdb, only in-frame clones are kept and a portion is missing. The sample has over 150,000 clones, roughly 81% seen once. Points on this clone: Its target is unknown.

Study observations and caveats: Among the sequence variants, a highly shared cluster was likely an artifact of sequencing.

This CDR3 spans 14 amino acids. The germline gives CDR1 SEHNR, CDR2 FQNEAQ (reference sequence). Trimming took off 0 bases at V and 4 bases at J, with 9 bases between the two ends. This chain joins TRBV7-9 and TRBJ1-2; the D gene is possibly TRBD1 (5 bases). This receptor was taken from a girl between 10 and 17 years old in good health and CMV-seropositive. The sequenced material came from PBMCs. The CDR3 sequence: CASSLARVVYGYTF. The DNA for the CDR3 is TGTGCCAGCAGCTTAGCCAGGGTAGTCTATGGCTACACCTTC.